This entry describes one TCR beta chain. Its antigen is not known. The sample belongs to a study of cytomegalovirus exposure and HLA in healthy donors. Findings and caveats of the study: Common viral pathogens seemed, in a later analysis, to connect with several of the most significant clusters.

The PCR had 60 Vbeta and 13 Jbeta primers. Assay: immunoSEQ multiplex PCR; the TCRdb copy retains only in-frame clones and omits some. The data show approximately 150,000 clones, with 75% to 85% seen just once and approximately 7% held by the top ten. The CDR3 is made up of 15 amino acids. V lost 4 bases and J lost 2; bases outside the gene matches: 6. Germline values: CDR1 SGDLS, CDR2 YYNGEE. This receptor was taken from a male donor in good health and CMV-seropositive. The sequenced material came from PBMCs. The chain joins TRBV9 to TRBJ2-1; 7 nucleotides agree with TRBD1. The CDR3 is CASSPTGDPYNEQFF. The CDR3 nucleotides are TGTGCCAGCAGCCCCACAGGGGACCCCTACAATGAGCAGTTCTTC.